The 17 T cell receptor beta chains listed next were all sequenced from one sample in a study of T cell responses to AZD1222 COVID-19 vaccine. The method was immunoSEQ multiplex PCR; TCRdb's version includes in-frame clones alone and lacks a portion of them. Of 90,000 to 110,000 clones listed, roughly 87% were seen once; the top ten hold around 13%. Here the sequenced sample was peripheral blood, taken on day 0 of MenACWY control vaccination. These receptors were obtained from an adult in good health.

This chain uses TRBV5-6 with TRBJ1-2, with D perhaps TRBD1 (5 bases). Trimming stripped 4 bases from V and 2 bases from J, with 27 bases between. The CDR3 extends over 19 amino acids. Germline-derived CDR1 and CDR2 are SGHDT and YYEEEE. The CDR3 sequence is CASSAYLDSRTNSNYGYTF. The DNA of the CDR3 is TGTGCCAGCAGCGCCTACTTAGACAGCCGCACGAATTCCAACTATGGCTACACCTTC.

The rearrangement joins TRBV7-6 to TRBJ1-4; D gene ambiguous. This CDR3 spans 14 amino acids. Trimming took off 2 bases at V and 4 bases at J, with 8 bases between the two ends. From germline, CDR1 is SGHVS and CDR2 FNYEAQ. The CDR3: CASSLQANNEKLFF. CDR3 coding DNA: TGTGCCAGCAGCTTACAGGCGAATAATGAAAAACTGTTTTTT.

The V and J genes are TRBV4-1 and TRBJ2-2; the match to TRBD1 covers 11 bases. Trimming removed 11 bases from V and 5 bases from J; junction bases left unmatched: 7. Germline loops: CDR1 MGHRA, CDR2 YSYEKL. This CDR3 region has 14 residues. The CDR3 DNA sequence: TGCGCCTCCAAGGACAGGGGGCTAACCGGGGAGCTGTTTTTT. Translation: CASKDRGLTGELFF.

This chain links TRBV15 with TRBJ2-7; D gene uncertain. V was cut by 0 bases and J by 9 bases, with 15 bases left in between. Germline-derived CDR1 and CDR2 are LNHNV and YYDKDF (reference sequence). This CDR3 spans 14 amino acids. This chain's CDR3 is CATSRDRAVLGQYF. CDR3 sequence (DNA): TGTGCCACCAGCAGAGATAGGGCGGTCTTGGGGCAGTACTTC.

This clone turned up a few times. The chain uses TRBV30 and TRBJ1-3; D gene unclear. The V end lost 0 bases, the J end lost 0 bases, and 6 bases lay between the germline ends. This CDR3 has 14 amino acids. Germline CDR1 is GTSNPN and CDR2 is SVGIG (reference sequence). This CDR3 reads CAWSVRSSGNTIYF. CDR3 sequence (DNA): TGTGCCTGGAGTGTACGATCCTCTGGAAACACCATATATTTT.

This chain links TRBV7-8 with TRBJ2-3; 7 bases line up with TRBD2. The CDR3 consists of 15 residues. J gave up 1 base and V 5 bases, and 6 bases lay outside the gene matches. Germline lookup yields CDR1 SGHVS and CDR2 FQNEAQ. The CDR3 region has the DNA TGTGCCAGCAGCCCATGGGAGGGAGGCACAGATACGCAGTATTTT. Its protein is CASSPWEGGTDTQYF.

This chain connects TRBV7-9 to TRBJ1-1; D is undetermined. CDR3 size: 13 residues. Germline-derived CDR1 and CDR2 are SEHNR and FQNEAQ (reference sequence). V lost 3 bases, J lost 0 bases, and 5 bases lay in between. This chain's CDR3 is CASSFDMNTEAFF. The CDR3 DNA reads TGTGCCAGCAGCTTTGATATGAACACTGAAGCTTTCTTT. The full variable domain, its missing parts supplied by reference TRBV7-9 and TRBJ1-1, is DTGVSQNPRHKITKRGQNVTFRCDPISEHNRLYWYRQTLGQGPEFLTYFQNEAQLEKSRLLSDRFSAERPKGSFSTLEIQRTEQGDSAMYLCASSFDMNTEAFFGQGTRLTVV.

This CDR3 is CASSSRRRAAYEQYF. The CDR3 DNA sequence: TGTGCCAGCAGCTCTAGGAGGAGGGCAGCCTACGAGCAGTACTTC. The gene calls are TRBV13 and TRBJ2-7, with TRBD2 as a possible D gene (6 bases). The CDR3 extends over 15 amino acids. CDR1 and CDR2 from the germline V gene are PRHDT and FYEKMQ (reference sequence). V shed 4 bases and J shed 2 bases, with 15 bases lying between them.

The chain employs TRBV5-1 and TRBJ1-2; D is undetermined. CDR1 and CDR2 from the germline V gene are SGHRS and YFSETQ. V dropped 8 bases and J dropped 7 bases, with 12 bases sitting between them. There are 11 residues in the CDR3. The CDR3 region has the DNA TGCGCCAGTATCTCCGAAGGTGGCTACACCTTC. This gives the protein CASISEGGYTF.

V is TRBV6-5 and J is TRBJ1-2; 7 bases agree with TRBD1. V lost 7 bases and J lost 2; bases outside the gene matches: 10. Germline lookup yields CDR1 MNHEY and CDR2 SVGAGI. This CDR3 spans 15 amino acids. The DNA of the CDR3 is TGTGCCAGCACCCAGCAGGGGGGACTCAACTATGGCTACACCTTC. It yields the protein CASTQQGGLNYGYTF.

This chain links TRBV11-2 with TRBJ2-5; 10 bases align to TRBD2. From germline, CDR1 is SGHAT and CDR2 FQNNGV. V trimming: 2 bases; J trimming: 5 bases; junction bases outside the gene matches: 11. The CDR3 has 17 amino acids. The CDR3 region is CASSLMVAGGLRETQYF. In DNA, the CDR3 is TGTGCCAGCAGCTTAATGGTAGCGGGGGGCCTCCGGGAGACCCAGTACTTC.

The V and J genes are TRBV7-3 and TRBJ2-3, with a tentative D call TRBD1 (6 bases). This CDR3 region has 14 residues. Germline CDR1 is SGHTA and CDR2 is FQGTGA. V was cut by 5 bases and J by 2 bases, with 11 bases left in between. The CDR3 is CASSNQGITDTQYF. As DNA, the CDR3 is TGTGCCAGCAGCAATCAGGGGATCACAGATACGCAGTATTTT.

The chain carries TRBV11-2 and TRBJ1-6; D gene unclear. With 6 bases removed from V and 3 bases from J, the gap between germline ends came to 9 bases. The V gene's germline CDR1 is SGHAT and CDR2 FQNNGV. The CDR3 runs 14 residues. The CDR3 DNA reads TGTGCCAGCAGTGGAGGGAGCTATAATTCACCCCTCCACTTT. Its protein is CASSGGSYNSPLHF.

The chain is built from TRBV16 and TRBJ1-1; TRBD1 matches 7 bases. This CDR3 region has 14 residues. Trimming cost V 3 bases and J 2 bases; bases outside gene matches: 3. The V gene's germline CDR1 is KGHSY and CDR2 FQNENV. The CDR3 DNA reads TGTGCCAGCAGCCAGACAGGGTACAACACTGAAGCTTTCTTT. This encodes CASSQTGYNTEAFF.

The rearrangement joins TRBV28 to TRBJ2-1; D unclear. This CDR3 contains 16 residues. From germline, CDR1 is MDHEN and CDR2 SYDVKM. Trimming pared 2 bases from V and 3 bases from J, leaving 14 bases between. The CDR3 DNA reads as TGTGCCAGCAGTTTAACCATCCTGTCCCACTACAATGAGCAGTTCTTC. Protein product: CASSLTILSHYNEQFF.

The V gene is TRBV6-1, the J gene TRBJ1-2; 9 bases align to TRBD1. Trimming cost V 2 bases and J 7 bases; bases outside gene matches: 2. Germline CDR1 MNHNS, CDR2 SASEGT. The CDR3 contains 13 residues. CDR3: CASSERDRAGYTF. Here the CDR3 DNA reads TGTGCCAGCAGTGAACGGGACAGGGCTGGCTACACCTTC.

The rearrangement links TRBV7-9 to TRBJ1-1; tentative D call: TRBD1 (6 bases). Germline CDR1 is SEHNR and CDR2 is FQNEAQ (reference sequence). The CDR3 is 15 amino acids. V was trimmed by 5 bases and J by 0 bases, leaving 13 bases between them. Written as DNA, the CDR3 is TGTGCCAGCAGCCCGTGGGGGGGCGTGAACACTGAAGCTTTCTTT. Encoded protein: CASSPWGGVNTEAFF.